This T cell receptor (beta chain) was identified in a study of T cell changes during pregnancy in multiple sclerosis. Germline CDR1 SEHNR, CDR2 FQNEAQ (reference sequence). Trimming cost V 4 bases and J 3 bases; bases outside gene matches: 9. The CDR3 spans 16 residues. Profiled with immunoSEQ multiplex PCR; TCRdb holds only in-frame clones, not every one. Of about 59,000 clones in the sample, about 94% were seen once. This chain links TRBV7-9 with TRBJ2-7; 10 bases fit TRBD2. Source: CD8+ T cells from peripheral blood mononuclear cells, taken after pregnancy. This TCR derives from a female donor with multiple sclerosis, enrolled in a pregnancy study. CDR3 nucleotides: TGTGCCAGCAGCTCTAGCGGGAGAGGAGGGGTCTACGAGCAGTACTTC. Its translation: CASSSSGRGGVYEQYF.